This is a list of T cell receptor beta chains from one sample in a study of blood T cell repertoires in COVID-19. The method was immunoSEQ multiplex PCR; TCRdb's version includes in-frame clones alone and lacks a portion of them. The profile shows almost 100,000 clones, approximately 89% of them singletons. The sequenced sample was peripheral blood. These receptor sequences come from a man between 50 and 59 years old with acute or convalescent COVID-19. Each CDR3 is given with its conserved first and last residue. The order of the fields is J gene, CDR3 length, D gene, clone size, V gene, CDR3 protein, CDR3 DNA. The D gene is left open where the match is weak. Size is stated for part of the rows, as once, few or many counts, or as a class when the clone is expanded.

TRBJ2-1	15	TRBD2	.	TRBV5-1	CASSWDGLAYNEQFF	TGCGCCAGCAGCTGGGATGGACTAGCCTACAATGAGCAGTTCTTC
TRBJ1-5	15	TRBD1	.	TRBV7-8	CASSRGQGSNQPQHF	TGTGCCAGCAGCCGCGGACAGGGCAGCAATCAGCCCCAGCATTTT
TRBJ2-2	17	TRBD2	.	TRBV7-2	CASSLALAGSNTGELFF	TGTGCCAGCAGCTTAGCCTTAGCGGGTTCGAACACCGGGGAGCTGTTTTTT
TRBJ2-7	15	.	.	TRBV18	CASSRSLRRTYEQYF	TGTGCCAGCTCCCGGAGCCTCAGAAGAACCTACGAGCAGTACTTC
TRBJ1-2	13	.	.	TRBV6-5	CASSREFNYGYTF	TGTGCCAGCAGTCGGGAGTTTAACTATGGCTACACCTTC
TRBJ2-1	17	.	.	TRBV5-4	CASSLEGPGSSYNEQFF	TGTGCCAGCAGCTTGGAAGGTCCCGGGAGCTCCTACAATGAGCAGTTCTTC
TRBJ2-5	15	TRBD1	.	TRBV7-6	CASSFGQGPGETQYF	TGTGCCAGCAGCTTCGGACAGGGCCCAGGCGAGACCCAGTACTTC
TRBJ1-3	15	.	.	TRBV11-3	CASSLDQISGNTIYF	TGTGCCAGCAGCTTAGATCAAATCTCTGGAAACACCATATATTTT
TRBJ2-3	15	TRBD1	.	TRBV25-1	CASSEFGTGLDTQYF	TGTGCCAGCAGTGAATTCGGGACAGGGTTAGATACGCAGTATTTT
TRBJ2-2	12	.	.	TRBV5-1	CASSWRSGELFF	TGCGCCAGCAGCTGGAGGTCCGGGGAGCTGTTTTTT
TRBJ1-1	14	.	few	TRBV21-1	CASSHGNSSTEAFF	TGTGCCAGCAGCCACGGGAATAGTAGCACTGAAGCTTTCTTT
TRBJ2-4	13	.	once	TRBV6-5	CASSYGGRNIQYF	TGTGCCAGCAGTTACGGAGGAAGGAACATTCAGTACTTC
TRBJ1-4	17	.	.	TRBV5-6	CASSLLAGVPTNEKLFF	TGTGCCAGCAGCTTGCTGGCAGGTGTTCCAACTAATGAAAAACTGTTTTTT
TRBJ2-7	13	.	.	TRBV10-3	CAIAGTQSSEQYF	TGTGCCATCGCGGGGACTCAGAGCTCCGAGCAGTACTTC
TRBJ1-5	16	.	.	TRBV7-8	CASSLTGQYSNQPQHF	TGTGCCAGCAGCCTTACAGGGCAGTATAGCAATCAGCCCCAGCATTTT
TRBJ1-6	15	.	.	TRBV19	CATQAATNRNSPLHF	TGTGCCACCCAGGCTGCGACAAACCGTAATTCACCCCTCCACTTT
TRBJ2-5	13	.	.	TRBV12-3/TRBV12-4	CASSPMEGETQYF	TGTGCCAGCAGTCCCATGGAGGGGGAGACCCAGTACTTC
TRBJ2-7	15	TRBD1	few	TRBV19	CASSPMGTVFYEQYF	TGTGCCAGTAGTCCAATGGGGACAGTCTTCTACGAGCAGTACTTC
TRBJ1-5	13	.	few	TRBV12-3/TRBV12-4	CASSLPGNQPQHF	TGTGCCAGCAGTTTACCAGGGAATCAGCCCCAGCATTTT
TRBJ2-4	14	.	.	TRBV27	CASTSGSAKNIQYF	TGTGCCAGCACCTCAGGGTCGGCCAAAAACATTCAGTACTTC
TRBJ2-5	14	.	.	TRBV7-9	CASSLSGDEETQYF	TGTGCCAGCAGCTTATCAGGGGATGAAGAGACCCAGTACTTC
TRBJ2-1	14	TRBD1	.	TRBV24-1	CAAARDRGVGEQFF	TGTGCCGCCGCCCGGGACAGGGGGGTGGGTGAGCAGTTCTTC
TRBJ2-1	15	TRBD2	.	TRBV11-3	CASSLAGGKYNEQFF	TGTGCCAGCAGCTTAGCGGGAGGAAAATACAATGAGCAGTTCTTC
TRBJ2-3	14	.	.	TRBV10-2	CASSDRIATDTQYF	TGCGCCAGCAGTGATAGGATAGCGACAGATACGCAGTATTTT